What follows are 6 T cell receptor beta chains derived from one specimen sequenced in a study of blood T cell repertoires in COVID-19 (dated by TCRdb to about 2020). Library method: the immunoSEQ multiplex PCR assay. TCRdb holds this immuneACCESS table with in-frame rearrangements only. Some clones are missing; in checked studies, unresolved V genes explain under half, and the rest has no known cause. The sample table records roughly 200,000 clones; 70% to 90% of these occur just once. 10% to 15% of the sample goes to the ten largest clones. Sequences were obtained from peripheral blood. These receptor sequences come from a woman aged 18-29 years who had recovered from COVID-19.

This clone showed up just once. V gene TRBV5-6 combines with J gene TRBJ2-3; 7 positions agree with TRBD2. From germline, CDR1 is SGHDT and CDR2 YYEEEE. V lost 1 base and J lost 1; bases outside the gene matches: 6. This CDR3 spans 16 amino acids. CDR3 sequence (DNA): TGTGCCAGCAGCTTGTCCCGGGACTACCGCACAGATACGCAGTATTTT. Its translation: CASSLSRDYRTDTQYF.

This chain links TRBV5-4 with TRBJ1-3, with a possible D match to TRBD1 (5 bases). This CDR3 has 15 residues. Germline CDR1 is SGHNT and CDR2 is YYREEE (reference sequence). V was cut by 1 base and J by 1 base, with 9 bases left in between. The DNA of the CDR3 is TGTGCCAGCAGCTTGTTGCAGGGATCTGGAAACACCATATATTTT. Residues: CASSLLQGSGNTIYF.

This clone was found a few times. V and J are TRBV6-5 and TRBJ2-2; D is ambiguous. The germline gives CDR1 MNHEY, CDR2 SVGAGI. CDR3 size: 12 residues. Trimming took 7 bases from V and 3 from J, leaving 6 bases between them. The CDR3 bases are TGTGCCAGCACCCACTACACCGGGGAGCTGTTTTTT. Amino acid sequence: CASTHYTGELFF.

The chain joins TRBV2 to TRBJ2-5, with 11 nucleotides matching TRBD2. The CDR3 is 14 residues long. The J segment lost 4 bases and the V segment lost 6 bases, leaving 4 bases of the junction unmatched. Germline V gene sequence: CDR1 SNHLY, CDR2 FYNNEI. The CDR3 loop reads CASRLAGAGETQYF. For the CDR3, the DNA is TGTGCCAGCAGACTAGCGGGAGCGGGAGAGACCCAGTACTTC.

J is TRBJ1-1 and V is TRBV7-9; D unresolved. There are 16 residues in the CDR3. V was pared by 1 base and J by 2 bases, with 14 bases between. Germline V gene sequence: CDR1 SEHNR, CDR2 FQNEAQ (reference sequence). The CDR3 region is CASSLVAVVFNTEAFF. The CDR3 region has the DNA TGTGCCAGCAGCTTAGTAGCGGTGGTCTTTAACACTGAAGCTTTCTTT.

This rearrangement joins TRBV7-9 to TRBJ1-3; D gene uncertain. CDR1 and CDR2 (germline): SEHNR, FQNEAQ (reference sequence). V shed 3 bases and J shed 4 bases, with 10 bases lying between them. The CDR3 loop spans 14 amino acids. The CDR3 DNA follows: TGTGCCAGCAGCTTGGGGAGGGTCGGAAACACCATATATTTT. Its translation is CASSLGRVGNTIYF.